Listed below are T cell receptor beta chains from one sample, sequenced in a study of T cell responses to AZD1222 COVID-19 vaccine. Produced via immunoSEQ multiplex PCR; TCRdb's table is partial and in-frame only. The table records around 71,000 clones, nearly 85% of them present only once. The sequences come from peripheral blood, collected on day 0 of AZD1222 vaccination. The receptors were sampled from an adult in good health. Each CDR3 is given without its conserved first and last residue. The size of a clone is reported for some rows only, either as once, few or many, or as a class for expanded clones.

v_call	clone_size	j_call	cdr3_length	cdr3_aa
TRBV19	-	TRBJ2-2	15	ASSHLAAYSNTGELF
TRBV4-3	many	TRBJ2-3	14	ASSQDPGQGADTQY
TRBV27	-	TRBJ2-1	18	ASSSRWGMGGRALRNEQF
TRBV19	-	TRBJ1-2	13	ASKFTATANYGYT
TRBV7-2	-	TRBJ2-7	12	ASSRQGARNEQY
TRBV7-2	few	TRBJ1-2	12	ASSSQGLTYGYT
TRBV29-1	once	TRBJ2-7	13	SVVMREGSTYEQY
TRBV27	-	TRBJ2-1	12	ATTGAGFYREQF
TRBV6-5	-	TRBJ2-5	12	ASSKGLAGVTQY
TRBV2	once	TRBJ2-2	10	ASGATTGELF
TRBV5-6	-	TRBJ1-5	12	ASSSGDSNQPQH
TRBV19	few	TRBJ1-5	15	ASSIDGQGGNNQPQH
TRBV5-1	-	TRBJ1-2	11	ASSWDTFGGYT
TRBV5-1	-	TRBJ1-3	13	ASSLEGHSGNTIY
TRBV12-1	few	TRBJ1-3	21	ASSFRSARGPLQGLNSGNTIY
TRBV9	-	TRBJ2-1	12	ASSVVGGIDEQF
TRBV7-2	-	TRBJ2-3	17	ASSLGRSSGTYSTDTQY
TRBV6-1	-	TRBJ1-1	11	ASSEAPINEAF
TRBV5-1	few	TRBJ1-4	16	ASRPRTGQGLANEKLF
TRBV19	-	TRBJ1-1	12	ASSIPGTNTEAF
TRBV5-1	-	TRBJ1-4	17	ASSLFPQGGAATNEKLF
TRBV5-1	-	TRBJ2-2	13	ASSPVAFGTGELF
TRBV5-1	-	TRBJ2-1	12	ASSSAGGYNEQF
TRBV19	-	TRBJ1-6	11	ASLAGNNSPLH
TRBV6-5	-	TRBJ1-6	12	ASRVDRANSPLH